The clone carrying this T cell receptor (beta chain) was recorded a few times. The V gene's germline CDR1 is DFQATT and CDR2 SNEGSKA (reference sequence). V lost 6 bases, J lost 1 base, and 10 bases lay in between. The CDR3 length is 13 residues. This sample is part of a study of blood T cells in healthy people across ages. The authors ran a second PCR of 7 to 11 cycles using a sample-barcoded 5' primer and a J-beta primer mix. TCRdb processed the 5' RACE reads anew with MiXCR; each CDR3 protein has one entry. Among a few hundred thousand distinct CDR3 sequences, 27% were seen once, and the ten largest hold less than 20%.

The receptor was derived from a woman between 70 and 85 years old in good health. The sample was blood. The chain joins TRBV20-1 to TRBJ1-5, with a possible D match to TRBD1 (6 bases). CDR3 coding DNA: TGCAGTGCCTGGACAGCCAGCAATCAGCCCCAGCATTTT. Translation: CSAWTASNQPQHF.